A single sample is the source of the 18 T cell receptor beta chains below, sequenced in a study of CD8 T cells in Susac syndrome. Reverse transcription used roughly 0.45 to 1 ug RNA and random hexamers. TCRdb ran MiXCR on the immunoSEQ multiplex PCR reads and lists one entry per CDR3 protein. Seen here are approximately 100,000 distinct CDR3 sequences, about 93% observed once, and the top ten hold roughly 0.15%. The specimen sequenced was CD4+ T cells from PBMCs. The origin of the receptors is a human donor in good health.

The rearrangement links TRBV5-1 to TRBJ2-3; 12 bases match TRBD2. The CDR3 extends over 16 amino acids. The V gene end was trimmed by 3 bases and the J gene end by 4 bases; junction bases not matched to a gene: 6. The germline V gene has CDR1 SGHRS and CDR2 YFSETQ. The CDR3 nucleotides read TGCGCCAGCAGCTCCCGACTAGCGGGGGAGTCAGATACGCAGTATTTT. This gives the protein CASSSRLAGESDTQYF.

The chain recombines TRBV6-5 with TRBJ1-5; D is unclear. With 6 bases removed from V and 4 bases from J, the gap between germline ends came to 10 bases. The CDR3 covers 13 residues. Germline V gives CDR1 MNHEY, CDR2 SVGAGI. In DNA form, the CDR3 reads TGTGCCAGCAGCCAGCAAAGAAATCAGCCCCAGCATTTT. Protein product: CASSQQRNQPQHF.

The chain joins TRBV4-3 to TRBJ1-2; no clear D. Germline lookup yields CDR1 LGHNA and CDR2 YSLEER. The CDR3 has 16 residues. V gave up 1 base and J gave up 3 bases, with 15 bases separating them. CDR3 amino acids: CASSQGEGPGDYGYTF. In DNA form, the CDR3 reads TGCGCCAGCAGCCAAGGTGAAGGCCCCGGAGACTATGGCTACACCTTC.

The CDR3 nucleotides are TGTGCCAGCAGTCGTTCGGGCGGGGCCAATGAGCAGTTCTTC. As protein: CASSRSGGANEQFF. J is TRBJ2-1 and V is TRBV3-1, with D tentatively TRBD2 (6 bases). Between the trimmed V and J ends, which lost 6 bases and 6 bases, there was a span of 15 bases. Germline V gene sequence: CDR1 LGHDT, CDR2 YNNKEL (reference sequence). The CDR3 is made up of 14 amino acids.

This chain uses TRBV29-1 with TRBJ1-2; a possible D gene is TRBD1 (5 bases). V was pared by 1 base and J by 6 bases, with 18 bases between. The CDR3 consists of 15 residues. The germline CDR1 and CDR2 sequences are SQVTM and ANQGSEA. The CDR3 sequence is CSVEVRSTEPNGYTF. The CDR3 bases are TGCAGCGTTGAAGTAAGGTCGACAGAGCCTAATGGCTACACCTTC.

V is TRBV5-1 and J is TRBJ2-3; D gene unclear. The germline V gene encodes CDR1 SGHRS and CDR2 YFSETQ. Trimming cost V 4 bases and J 4 bases, with 4 bases left between them. The CDR3 has 11 residues. The CDR3 spells CASSRSDTQYF. The CDR3 coding sequence is TGCGCCAGCAGCAGGTCAGATACGCAGTATTTT.

For the CDR3, the DNA is TGCAGCGTTGTCTTGGAAACCTCCTACGAGCAGTACTTC. It translates to CSVVLETSYEQYF. The rearrangement joins TRBV29-1 to TRBJ2-7, with D hard to call. The V gene's germline CDR1 is SQVTM and CDR2 ANQGSEA. Trimming left V 4 bases short and J 0 bases short, with 10 bases between. The CDR3 has 13 residues.

The V call is TRBV6-2 or TRBV6-3, the J call TRBJ2-2; no firm D call. Trimming left V 7 bases short and J 6 bases short, with 15 bases between. Germline V gene lookup returns CDR1 MNHEY and CDR2 SVGEGT. The CDR3 has 14 residues. The DNA of the CDR3 is TGTGCCAGCATCGGAAAAACCAGTCCCGGGGAGCTGTTTTTT. Translated: CASIGKTSPGELFF.

The V gene is TRBV6-2 or TRBV6-3, the J gene TRBJ2-3; 9 bases line up with TRBD2. This CDR3 contains 14 residues. Germline assignment: CDR1 MNHEY and CDR2 SVGEGT. After removal of 4 bases from V and 4 bases from J, the junction contained 3 bases not matched to a gene. CDR3 in amino acids: CASSSGLAPDTQYF. The CDR3 DNA reads TGTGCCAGCAGTTCGGGACTAGCCCCAGATACGCAGTATTTT.

This chain uses TRBV19 with TRBJ2-7, with TRBD1 as a possible D gene (6 bases). Germline V CDR1 and CDR2: LNHDA, SQIVND (reference sequence). The ends were cut back, 6 bases at V and 7 bases at J, with 25 bases in the middle. The CDR3 is 16 amino acids. The CDR3 spells CASRLSGTPTKGEQYF. For the CDR3, the DNA is TGTGCCAGTAGATTGTCCGGGACACCCACCAAGGGGGAGCAGTACTTC.

J is TRBJ2-6 and V is TRBV4-2; 7 bases are a match to TRBD2. Germline CDR1 and CDR2: LGHNA and YNFKEQ. J lost 2 bases, V lost 1 base, and 8 bases had no gene match. This CDR3 region has 18 residues. The CDR3 spells CASSQAQDGLAGANVLTF. The CDR3 DNA reads TGTGCCAGCAGCCAAGCTCAAGACGGACTAGCTGGGGCCAACGTCCTGACTTTC.

V and J are TRBV4-1 and TRBJ1-1; tentative D call: TRBD1 (5 bases). V was clipped by 1 base and J by 1 base, with 10 bases between them. The CDR3 totals 15 residues. Germline CDR1 MGHRA, CDR2 YSYEKL. The CDR3 reads CASSQADTRNTEAFF. The CDR3 coding sequence is TGCGCCAGCAGCCAAGCGGACACTAGGAACACTGAAGCTTTCTTT.

The rearrangement uses TRBV28 and TRBJ2-7, with 10 bases fitting TRBD1. Germline V gene sequence: CDR1 MDHEN, CDR2 SYDVKM. V lost 5 bases, J lost 2 bases, and 6 bases stayed unmatched. The CDR3 runs 15 residues. This chain's CDR3 is CASSATGTGAYEQYF. CDR3 nucleotide sequence: TGTGCCAGCAGTGCGACCGGGACAGGGGCCTACGAGCAGTACTTC.

The chain uses TRBV7-9 and TRBJ2-3; 10 bases match TRBD2. CDR1 and CDR2 (germline): SEHNR, FQNEAQ (reference sequence). The junction had 11 bases not matched to a gene; V was cut back by 1 base and J by 1 base. The CDR3 loop spans 19 amino acids. The CDR3 nucleotides read TGTGCCAGCAGCTTAGTACTAGCGGGGTCTCCTCGCGGCACAGATACGCAGTATTTT. This translates into CASSLVLAGSPRGTDTQYF. The variable domain in full, completed from reference TRBV7-9 and TRBJ2-3, reads DTGVSQNPRHKITKRGQNVTFRCDPISEHNRLYWYRQTLGQGPEFLTYFQNEAQLEKSRLLSDRFSAERPKGSFSTLEIQRTEQGDSAMYLCASSLVLAGSPRGTDTQYFGPGTRLTVL.

CDR3: CSARAFPGQSDTQYF. Here the CDR3 DNA reads TGCAGTGCTAGAGCGTTTCCGGGGCAGTCAGATACGCAGTATTTT. The rearrangement links TRBV20-1 to TRBJ2-3; either TRBD1 or TRBD2 may supply D (5 bases each). The CDR3 is made up of 15 amino acids. Germline assignment: CDR1 DFQATT and CDR2 SNEGSKA (reference sequence). Trimming stripped 1 base from V and 4 bases from J, with 15 bases between.

This clonotype came up once. The chain joins TRBV7-9 to TRBJ2-1, with 10 bases aligning to TRBD2. V was pared by 1 base and J by 5 bases, with 8 bases of the junction left unmatched. Germline-derived CDR1 and CDR2 are SEHNR and FQNEAQ (reference sequence). CDR3 length: 17 residues. The CDR3 is CASSLGALAGDNNEQFF. The CDR3 nucleotides read TGTGCCAGCAGCTTAGGAGCTCTAGCGGGAGACAACAATGAGCAGTTCTTC.

This clonotype came up once. The rearrangement links TRBV20-1 to TRBJ1-5, with no clear D. From germline, CDR1 is DFQATT and CDR2 SNEGSKA (reference sequence). This CDR3 is 11 amino acids long. Trimming pared 1 base from V and 6 bases from J, leaving 4 bases between. Here the CDR3 DNA reads TGCAGTGCTAGAGTGGGTCAGCCCCAGCATTTT. It is translated as CSARVGQPQHF.

Only one count was recorded for this clonotype. The rearrangement joins TRBV5-6 to TRBJ2-3, with TRBD2 identical over 14 bases. V lost 4 bases to trimming and J lost 3 bases; unmatched junction nucleotides: 13. The CDR3 extends over 19 amino acids. Germline-derived CDR1 and CDR2 are SGHDT and YYEEEE. The CDR3 DNA follows: TGTGCCAGCAGCCCGGGACTAGCGGGAGCCGGGGTTTGGACAGATACGCAGTATTTT. Amino acid sequence: CASSPGLAGAGVWTDTQYF.